This note documents a single T cell receptor (beta chain) sequence. This sample was included in a study of T cells in Graves' hyperthyroidism and ophthalmopathy. The hyperthyroidism patients had all been newly diagnosed, and their disease duration was under 2 months. Their ages ranged from 18 to 65 years. Template material for amplifying TCR beta CDR3 regions consisted of RNA transcripts. The TCR CDR3 was amplified in a first-round RT-PCR using the HTBI primer set. In TCRdb, the multiplex PCR reads were re-called with MiXCR into one record per CDR3 protein. The sample lists roughly 580,000 distinct CDR3 sequences; roughly 13% were seen once. V was trimmed by 3 bases and J by 8 bases, leaving 10 bases between them. CDR1 is MDHEN, CDR2 SYDVKM, per germline. CDR3 size: 12 residues.

Source material: blood. This TCR derives from a woman younger than 45 with Graves' hyperthyroidism that later progressed to Graves' ophthalmopathy. This chain joins TRBV28 and TRBJ1-1; D uncertain. CDR3 region: CASSFRPAEAFF. CDR3 DNA sequence: TGTGCCAGCAGTTTTCGGCCAGCCGAAGCTTTCTTT.